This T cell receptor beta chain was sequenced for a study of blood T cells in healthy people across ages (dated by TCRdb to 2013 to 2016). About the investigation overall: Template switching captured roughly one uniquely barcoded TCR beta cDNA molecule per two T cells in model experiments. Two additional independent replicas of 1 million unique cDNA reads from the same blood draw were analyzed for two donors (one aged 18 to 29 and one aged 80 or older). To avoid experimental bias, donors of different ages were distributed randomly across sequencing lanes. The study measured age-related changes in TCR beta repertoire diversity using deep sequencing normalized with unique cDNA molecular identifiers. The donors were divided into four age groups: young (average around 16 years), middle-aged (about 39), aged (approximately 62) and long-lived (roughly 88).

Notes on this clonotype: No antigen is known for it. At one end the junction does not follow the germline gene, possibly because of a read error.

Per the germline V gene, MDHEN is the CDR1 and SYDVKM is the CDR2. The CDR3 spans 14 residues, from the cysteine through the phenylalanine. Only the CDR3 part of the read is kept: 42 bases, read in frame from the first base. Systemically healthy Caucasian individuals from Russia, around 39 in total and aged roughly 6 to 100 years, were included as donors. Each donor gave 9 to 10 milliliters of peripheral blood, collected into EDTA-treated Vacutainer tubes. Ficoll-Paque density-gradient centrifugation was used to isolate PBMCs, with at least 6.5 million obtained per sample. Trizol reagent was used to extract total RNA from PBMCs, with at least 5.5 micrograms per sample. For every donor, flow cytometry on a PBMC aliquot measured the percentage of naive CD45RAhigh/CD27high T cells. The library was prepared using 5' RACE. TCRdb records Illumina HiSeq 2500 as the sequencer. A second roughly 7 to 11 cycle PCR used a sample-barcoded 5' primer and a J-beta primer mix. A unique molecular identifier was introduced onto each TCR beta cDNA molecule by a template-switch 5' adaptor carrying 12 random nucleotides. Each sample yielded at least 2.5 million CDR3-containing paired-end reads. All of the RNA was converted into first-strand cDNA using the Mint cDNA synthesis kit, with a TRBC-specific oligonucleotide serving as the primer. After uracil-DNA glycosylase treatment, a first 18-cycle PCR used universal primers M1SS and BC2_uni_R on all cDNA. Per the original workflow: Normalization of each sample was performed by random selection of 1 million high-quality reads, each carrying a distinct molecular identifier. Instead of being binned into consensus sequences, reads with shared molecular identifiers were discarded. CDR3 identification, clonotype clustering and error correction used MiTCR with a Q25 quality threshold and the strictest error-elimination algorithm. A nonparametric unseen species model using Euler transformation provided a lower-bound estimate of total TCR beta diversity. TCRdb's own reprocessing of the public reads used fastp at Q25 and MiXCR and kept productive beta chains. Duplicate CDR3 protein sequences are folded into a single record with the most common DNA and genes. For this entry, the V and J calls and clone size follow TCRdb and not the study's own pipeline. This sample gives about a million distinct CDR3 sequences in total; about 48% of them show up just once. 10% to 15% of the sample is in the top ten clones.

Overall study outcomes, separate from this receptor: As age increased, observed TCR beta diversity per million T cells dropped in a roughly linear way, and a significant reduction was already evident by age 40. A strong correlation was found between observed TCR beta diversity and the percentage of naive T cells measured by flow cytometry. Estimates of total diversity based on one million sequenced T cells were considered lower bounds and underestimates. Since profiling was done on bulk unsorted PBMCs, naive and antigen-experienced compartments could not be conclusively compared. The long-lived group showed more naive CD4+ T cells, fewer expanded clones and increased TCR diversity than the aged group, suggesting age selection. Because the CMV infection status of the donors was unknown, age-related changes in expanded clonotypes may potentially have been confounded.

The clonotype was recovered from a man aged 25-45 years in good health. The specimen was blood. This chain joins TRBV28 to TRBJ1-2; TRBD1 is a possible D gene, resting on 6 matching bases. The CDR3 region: CASSSPDRSSGYTF. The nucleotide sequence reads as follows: TGTGCTAGCAGTTCCCCCGACAGGAGTAGTGGCTACACCTTC.